This T cell receptor beta chain was recovered during a study of blood T cell repertoires in COVID-19. As for the study in general: Spain, Italy and the United States supplied samples that represented acute and convalescent COVID-19. The cDNA or gDNA used as material had been derived from T cells, B-cell-depleted T cells, or PBMCs.

The V and J ends lost 0 bases and 7 bases, in that order; junction bases with no gene match: 10. CDR3 length equals 17 residues. Profiled with immunoSEQ multiplex PCR; TCRdb holds only in-frame clones, not every one. The data show approximately 250,000 clones, about 87% seen once. Seattle participants joined during active infection and were tracked over time. The J gene is TRBJ1-3, the V gene TRBV6-7; 9 nucleotides agree with TRBD1. TRBV6-7 is annotated as an ORF whose role is uncertain. Sequencing input: peripheral blood. The TCR originated in an older woman with COVID-19, enrolled during active disease. CDR3 bases: TGTGCCAGCAGTTACTCGAGGGGACAGGGAAAGTGTAACACCATATATTTT. Translating gives CASSYSRGQGKCNTIYF.